The rows below give T cell receptor beta chains drawn from one sample of a study of T cell changes during pregnancy in multiple sclerosis. Sequencing used immunoSEQ multiplex PCR; TCRdb keeps in-frame clones, though not all of them. The data contain about 79,000 clones, 75% to 95% of them singletons. Specimen: CD4+ T cells from peripheral blood mononuclear cells, collected in the second trimester of pregnancy. The origin of the receptors is a female donor with multiple sclerosis, enrolled in a pregnancy study. The CDR3 runs from the conserved cysteine through the conserved F or W. A D gene is named only where the DNA matches it firmly.

TRBV6-5	TRBD1	TRBJ1-2	CASSDRVGYTF
TRBV5-1	TRBD2	TRBJ2-2	CASSLTGGGAVGELFF
TRBV28	TRBD2	TRBJ2-7	CASSLGSGIRTAYEQYF
TRBV18	-	TRBJ1-3	CASSPSISSGNTIYF
TRBV28	-	TRBJ1-2	CASTRSREVSYTF
TRBV5-4	-	TRBJ2-1	CASSLGSRTANEQFF
TRBV7-2	-	TRBJ2-1	CASSLETGNYNEQFF
TRBV19	TRBD1	TRBJ1-5	CATTTGAGNQPQHF
TRBV7-2	TRBD2	TRBJ2-1	CASSLVGLAGGPNEQFF
TRBV7-8	-	TRBJ1-5	CASSLDIFNQPQHF
TRBV27	TRBD1	TRBJ1-2	CASSWGTGSRGYTF